The 15 T cell receptor beta chains in this list originate from one sample, sequenced in a study of glioma-infiltrating T cells after dendritic cell vaccination. Assay used: immunoSEQ multiplex PCR; TCRdb lists only in-frame clones, some missing. The sample lists more than 45,000 clones, roughly 80% occurring once. Noted time point: after dendritic cell vaccination, including at tumor progression/relapse. The sample in question was blood, obtained after dendritic cell vaccination. All receptors come from a human donor with glioblastoma.

This sequence joins TRBV9 and TRBJ1-3; D is unresolved. The germline gives CDR1 SGDLS, CDR2 YYNGEE. The germline V and J ends were trimmed by 2 bases and 7 bases, with 13 bases remaining between them. The CDR3 has 14 residues. CDR3 DNA: TGTGCCAGCAGCGTCGCGGGCCGTCGCAACACCATATATTTT. It codes for CASSVAGRRNTIYF. Complete variable domain (other parts from reference TRBV9 and TRBJ1-3): DSGVTQTPKHLITATGQRVTLRCSPRSGDLSVYWYQQSLDQGLQFLIQYYNGEERAKGNILERFSAQQFPDLHSELNLSSLELGDSALYFCASSVAGRRNTIYFGEGSWLTVV.

The chain has TRBV25-1 and TRBJ1-6, with 7 bases lining up with TRBD1. V was clipped by 8 bases and J by 9 bases; unmatched bases: 4. There are 12 residues in the CDR3. From germline, CDR1 is MGHDK and CDR2 SYGVNS. CDR3 bases: TGTGCCAGCCGGACAGGAGGTTCACCCCTCCACTTT. Residues: CASRTGGSPLHF.

This clone has only one observation. This rearrangement joins TRBV7-2 to TRBJ2-7, with no clear D. Trimming stripped 5 bases from V and 0 bases from J, with 11 bases between. The CDR3 spans 14 residues. The germline gives CDR1 SGHTA, CDR2 FQGNSA. CDR3 residues: CASSVQQSSYEQYF. The CDR3 nucleotides read TGTGCCAGCAGCGTACAACAGAGCTCCTACGAGCAGTACTTC.

This sequence joins TRBV10-2 and TRBJ1-2; TRBD1 is a possible D gene (5 bases). Germline V gene lookup returns CDR1 WSHSY and CDR2 SAAADI. The CDR3 loop spans 14 amino acids. V dropped 3 bases and J dropped 7 bases, with 15 bases sitting between them. The CDR3 sequence: CASSDRKRGFGYTF. The DNA for the CDR3 is TGCGCCAGCAGTGACCGGAAACGGGGGTTTGGCTACACCTTC.

The V and J genes are TRBV19 and TRBJ2-5; D perhaps matches TRBD1 (5 bases). Trimming cost V 3 bases and J 4 bases, with 9 bases left between them. The germline V gene has CDR1 LNHDA and CDR2 SQIVND (reference sequence). The CDR3 is 13 residues long. CDR3 in DNA: TGTGCCAGTAGTATCGTAAGGGGAGAGACCCAGTACTTC. This codes for CASSIVRGETQYF.

The chain carries TRBV5-6 and TRBJ2-2, with TRBD1 matching over 9 bases. CDR3 size: 14 residues. Germline assignment: CDR1 SGHDT and CDR2 YYEEEE. The V gene end was trimmed by 6 bases and the J gene end by 7 bases; junction bases not matched to a gene: 7. As DNA, the CDR3 is TGTGCCAGCACCCCGGACAGGGGAGGCGGGGAGCTGTTTTTT. It is translated as CASTPDRGGGELFF.

This rearrangement joins TRBV13 to TRBJ1-2; D may be TRBD1 (6 bases). CDR3 length: 15 residues. Germline V gene lookup returns CDR1 PRHDT and CDR2 FYEKMQ (reference sequence). The V end lost 1 base, the J end lost 4 bases, and 13 bases lay between the germline ends. As DNA, the CDR3 is TGTGCCAGCAGCTTAGCGGGGGGCGCTGGCTATGGCTACACCTTC. Translating it yields CASSLAGGAGYGYTF.

This chain connects TRBV5-1 to TRBJ2-2, with 7 bases matching TRBD1. CDR1 is SGHRS, CDR2 YFSETQ, per germline. The CDR3 runs 15 residues. The trim removed 2 bases at V and 7 bases at J, leaving 8 bases unmatched. The CDR3 region is CASSFMRGLGGELFF. The CDR3, as DNA: TGCGCCAGCAGCTTCATGAGGGGGCTTGGCGGGGAGCTGTTTTTT.

The chain is built from TRBV12-5 and TRBJ1-3; 7 bases are shared with TRBD1. Germline V gene lookup returns CDR1 LGHNT and CDR2 FRNRAP. This CDR3 is 15 amino acids long. V lost 5 bases, J lost 0 bases, and 4 bases stayed unmatched. This CDR3 is CASGPGTVSGNTIYF. In DNA form, the CDR3 reads TGTGCTAGTGGTCCCGGGACAGTCTCTGGAAACACCATATATTTT.

The V call is TRBV7-9, the J call TRBJ2-2; TRBD1 might be the D (6 bases). CDR3 length: 15 residues. Germline CDR1 and CDR2: SEHNR and FQNEAQ (reference sequence). The V end was cut by 7 bases, the J end by 2 bases, with 14 bases between. The chain's CDR3 is CASTLQGGNTGELFF. As DNA, the CDR3 is TGTGCCAGCACACTACAGGGTGGAAACACCGGGGAGCTGTTTTTT. Using reference TRBV7-9 and TRBJ2-2 for the parts outside the CDR3, the full variable domain is DTGVSQNPRHKITKRGQNVTFRCDPISEHNRLYWYRQTLGQGPEFLTYFQNEAQLEKSRLLSDRFSAERPKGSFSTLEIQRTEQGDSAMYLCASTLQGGNTGELFFGEGSRLTVL.

The chain recombines TRBV7-2 with TRBJ2-1, with 14 bases matching TRBD2. Trimming at V came to 6 bases and at J to 8 bases, leaving 6 bases not matched to a gene. This CDR3 has 15 residues. CDR1 is SGHTA, CDR2 FQGNSA, per germline. The CDR3 here is CASSLQGLAGDEQFF. The CDR3 nucleotides read TGTGCCAGCAGTCTTCAGGGACTAGCGGGGGATGAGCAGTTCTTC.

The rearrangement links TRBV11-2 to TRBJ1-2; D possibly corresponds to TRBD1 (6 bases). The CDR3 is made up of 14 amino acids. The ends were cut back, 0 bases at V and 4 bases at J, with 9 bases in the middle. CDR1 is SGHAT and CDR2 is FQNNGV in the germline V gene. The CDR3 protein is CASSLDPGAYGYTF. CDR3 DNA sequence: TGTGCCAGCAGCTTAGATCCAGGGGCCTATGGCTACACCTTC. Combining the CDR3 with reference TRBV11-2 and TRBJ1-2 gives the whole variable domain EAGVAQSPRYKIIEKRQSVAFWCNPISGHATLYWYQQILGQGPKLLIQFQNNGVVDDSQLPKDRFSAERLKGVDSTLKIQPAKLEDSAVYLCASSLDPGAYGYTFGSGTRLTVV.

The chain carries TRBV11-3 and TRBJ2-7; the D gene is possibly TRBD2 (5 bases). The CDR3 totals 13 residues. CDR1 is SGHNT and CDR2 is YENEEA in the germline V gene. With 3 bases removed from V and 1 base from J, the gap between germline ends came to 7 bases. This CDR3 reads CASSFGVSYEQYF. DNA for the CDR3: TGTGCCAGCAGCTTCGGGGTTTCCTACGAGCAGTACTTC.

The chain combines TRBV30 with TRBJ2-1; 7 positions agree with TRBD2. V lost 5 bases and J lost 10; bases outside the gene matches: 2. Germline CDR1 GTSNPN, CDR2 SVGIG (reference sequence). The CDR3 covers 10 residues. The CDR3 nucleotides read TGTGCCTGGCCGGGGGGAGAGCAGTTCTTC. Protein sequence: CAWPGGEQFF.

The chain recombines TRBV7-5 with TRBJ1-2; the table's D gene call, TRBD1, was not cross checked with the DNA. TRBV7-5 is a pseudogene segment. This CDR3 contains 12 residues. The CDR3 reads CVRSIDRGSYTF. The DNA for the CDR3 is TGTGTCAGAAGCATAGACAGGGGTAGTTACACCTTC.